This entry lists 6 T cell receptor beta chains sequenced from one sample in a study of PD-1 blockade in classical Hodgkin lymphoma. Here immunoSEQ multiplex PCR was the method, and the copy in TCRdb shows in-frame clones only, minus some. The data contain around 30,000 clones, approximately 70% of them singletons. The time point: cycle 4 day 1 (C4D1), after less than seven weeks of nivolumab. All patients experienced relapse after autologous stem cell transplantation, and brentuximab vedotin exposure was variable. The specimen comprised peripheral blood mononuclear cells (PBMCs), sampled before the fourth cycle of nivolumab. These receptors were taken from a human donor with classical Hodgkin lymphoma.

This chain joins TRBV14 and TRBJ2-7; tentatively, D is TRBD1 (5 bases). Germline V gives CDR1 SGHDN, CDR2 FVKESK. The CDR3 extends over 13 amino acids. Trimming left V 1 base short and J 5 bases short, with 9 bases between. CDR3 region: CASSQGLGDEQYF. The DNA of the CDR3 is TGTGCCAGCAGCCAAGGTTTAGGGGACGAGCAGTACTTC.

The chain employs TRBV28 and TRBJ2-7, with D perhaps TRBD1 (6 bases). V shed 7 bases and J shed 5 bases, with 12 bases lying between them. This CDR3 has 12 amino acids. The germline CDR1 and CDR2 sequences are MDHEN and SYDVKM. This CDR3 is CASIQQGNEQYF. As DNA, the CDR3 is TGTGCCAGCATCCAGCAGGGGAACGAGCAGTACTTC.

This clone is a singleton in its sample. The chain is built from TRBV20-1 and TRBJ1-3; no firm D call. The germline gives CDR1 DFQATT, CDR2 SNEGSKA (reference sequence). The CDR3 runs to 11 residues. V lost 6 bases, J lost 4 bases, and 7 bases lay in between. The CDR3 reads CSAPQGNTIYF. In DNA form, the CDR3 reads TGCAGTGCACCCCAGGGAAACACCATATATTTT.

The chain joins TRBV9 to TRBJ1-2, with D unresolved. The CDR3 runs to 14 residues. The germline CDR1 and CDR2 sequences are SGDLS and YYNGEE. V lost 3 bases, J lost 5 bases, and 14 bases lay in between. The CDR3 spells CASSGAFGEYGYTF. CDR3 coding DNA: TGTGCCAGCAGCGGAGCGTTCGGTGAATATGGCTACACCTTC.

The genes are TRBV9 and TRBJ1-1; weak D call: TRBD1 (6 bases). The CDR3 covers 13 residues. V lost 3 bases and J 4 bases, leaving 10 bases between the germline ends. The V gene's germline CDR1 is SGDLS and CDR2 YYNGEE. CDR3 in amino acids: CASSEGGTTEAFF. CDR3 coding DNA: TGTGCCAGCAGCGAGGGGGGGACCACTGAAGCTTTCTTT.

The genes are TRBV4-2 and TRBJ2-5; no firm D call. CDR3 length: 13 residues. The V and J ends lost 0 bases and 9 bases respectively, with 11 bases between them. CDR1 LGHNA and CDR2 YNFKEQ come from the germline V gene. The DNA of the CDR3 is TGTGCCAGCAGCCAAGAAATCGAATCTCCCCAGTACTTC. It encodes CASSQEIESPQYF.